Following are 6 T cell receptor beta chains from one sample sequenced in a study of shared clonotypes between healthy human individuals. Generated by immunoSEQ multiplex PCR, the TCRdb table keeps only in-frame clones and is missing some. The sample contains some 2,400,000 clones, about 94% of which appear only once. The source material was naive CD4+ T cells sorted from blood. Subset noted: CD45RA+ positively selected. Receptors were obtained from a man between 18 and 35 years old in good health.

The chain links TRBV30 to TRBJ1-2, with 8 bases matching TRBD1. The CDR3 sequence is 14 residues long. After removal of 5 bases from V and 5 bases from J, the junction contained 10 bases not matched to a gene. In germline, CDR1 is GTSNPN, CDR2 SVGIG (reference sequence). The CDR3 loop reads CAWEPRTGKYGYTF. The CDR3 DNA sequence: TGTGCCTGGGAACCTCGGACAGGGAAATATGGCTACACCTTC. The whole variable domain, filled in from reference TRBV30 and TRBJ1-2, reads SQTIHQWPATLVQPVGSPLSLECTVEGTSNPNLYWYRQAAGRGLQLLFYSVGIGQISSEVPQNLSASRPQDRQFILSSKKLLLSDSGFYLCAWEPRTGKYGYTFGSGTRLTVV.

The rearrangement uses TRBV5-1 and TRBJ1-5; 9 bases are shared with TRBD1. CDR3 size: 14 residues. V gave up 4 bases and J gave up 5 bases; unmatched junction bases: 4. Germline loops: CDR1 SGHRS, CDR2 YFSETQ. The CDR3 sequence is CASSDGTGYQPQHF. The CDR3 nucleotides read TGCGCCAGCAGCGACGGGACAGGGTATCAGCCCCAGCATTTT.

This chain connects TRBV4-1 to TRBJ2-7; 8 nucleotides line up with TRBD1. Trimming took 3 bases from V and 0 from J; bases not matched to a gene: 7. Germline V gene lookup returns CDR1 MGHRA and CDR2 YSYEKL. The CDR3 spans 16 residues. The CDR3 nucleotides read TGCGCCAGCAGCCAGGGGACAGGCACCAACTCCTACGAGCAGTACTTC. Translating gives CASSQGTGTNSYEQYF.

The chain links TRBV30 to TRBJ2-2, with D uncertain. The CDR3 contains 13 residues. V was trimmed by 1 base and J by 3 bases, leaving 6 bases between them. Germline assignment: CDR1 GTSNPN and CDR2 SVGIG (reference sequence). CDR3 in amino acids: CAWSGLHTGELFF. The CDR3 DNA reads as TGTGCCTGGAGTGGTCTACACACCGGGGAGCTGTTTTTT.

This clone was observed a few times. The CDR3 region has the DNA TGTGCCAGCGGCGGCCTGGACTATGGCTACACCTTC. It yields the protein CASGGLDYGYTF. The gene calls are TRBV6-6 and TRBJ1-2; no clear D. This CDR3 comprises 12 residues. Germline V CDR1 and CDR2: MNHNY, SVGAGI (reference sequence). Trimming cost V 8 bases and J 3 bases, with 10 bases left between them.

CDR3 bases: TGTGCCAGCAGGGCCGGGACAGGGGGCTTATCTGGCTACACCTTC. It yields the protein CASRAGTGGLSGYTF. The chain joins TRBV27 to TRBJ1-2, with 12 bases lining up with TRBD1. In germline, CDR1 is MNHEY, CDR2 SMNVEV (reference sequence). There are 15 residues in the CDR3. V was clipped by 6 bases and J by 7 bases; unmatched bases: 9.